The rows below give T cell receptor beta chains drawn from one sample of a study of Graves' ophthalmopathy and Graves' hyperthyroidism. One entry per CDR3 protein results from TCRdb running MiXCR on the multiplex PCR reads. This repertoire shows about 740,000 distinct CDR3 sequences, 40% found once; its top ten account for 40% to 45%. Source material: peripheral blood. These receptors came from an adult man with Graves' ophthalmopathy. Both conserved end residues are part of each CDR3. The D gene is left open where the match is weak. Some rows mark clone size as missing; the rest say once, few, many or name a class of expanded clone.

CDR3nt: TGTGCCAGCAGCCCCCTTCTTCACCCGACTTTCTTT; CDR3aa: CASSPLLHPTFF; v_gene: TRBV7-2; d_gene: .; abundance: few; j_gene: TRBJ1-1
CDR3nt: TGCAGTTCCGGACAGGGCATCTCACCCCTCCACTTT; CDR3aa: CSSGQGISPLHF; v_gene: TRBV29-1; d_gene: TRBD1; abundance: .; j_gene: TRBJ1-6
CDR3nt: TGTGCCAGCAGTTTCACGGACAACTGGGGAAACACCATATATTTT; CDR3aa: CASSFTDNWGNTIYF; v_gene: TRBV12-3/TRBV12-4; d_gene: .; abundance: .; j_gene: TRBJ1-3
CDR3nt: TGTGCCAGCAGTTACACGCACGGGACAGGGGCAGAGACCCAGTACTTC; CDR3aa: CASSYTHGTGAETQYF; v_gene: TRBV12-3/TRBV12-4; d_gene: TRBD1; abundance: once; j_gene: TRBJ2-5
CDR3nt: TGTGCCAGTTCCCGGACAGGGCTAACTGGTGAGACCCAGTACTTC; CDR3aa: CASSRTGLTGETQYF; v_gene: TRBV19; d_gene: TRBD1; abundance: .; j_gene: TRBJ2-5
CDR3nt: TGTGCCAGCAGAAATAGCGGGAGGACCAACGTCCTGACTTTC; CDR3aa: CASRNSGRTNVLTF; v_gene: TRBV7-9; d_gene: TRBD2; abundance: once; j_gene: TRBJ2-6
CDR3nt: TGTGCCAGCAGTTACCTTGTTACCCCGGGACACGAGCAGTACTTC; CDR3aa: CASSYLVTPGHEQYF; v_gene: TRBV6-6; d_gene: .; abundance: .; j_gene: TRBJ2-7
CDR3nt: TGCAGTGCAGAAGACCGGGACAGGCTATACTACGAGCAGTACTTC; CDR3aa: CSAEDRDRLYYEQYF; v_gene: TRBV20-1; d_gene: TRBD1; abundance: .; j_gene: TRBJ2-7
CDR3nt: TGCGCCAGCAGTGAGCTATCGGGGGGGACTGAAGCTTTCTTT; CDR3aa: CASSELSGGTEAFF; v_gene: TRBV10-2; d_gene: .; abundance: .; j_gene: TRBJ1-1
CDR3nt: TGTGCCAGCAGCTTGTCCACAGGGGACACCGGGGAGCTGTTTTTT; CDR3aa: CASSLSTGDTGELFF; v_gene: TRBV5-4; d_gene: TRBD1; abundance: .; j_gene: TRBJ2-2
CDR3nt: TGCGCCAGCGCCCTAAAAACCGGGACAAGCTACGAGCAGTACTTC; CDR3aa: CASALKTGTSYEQYF; v_gene: TRBV5-1; d_gene: .; abundance: few; j_gene: TRBJ2-7
CDR3nt: TGTGCCATCAGTGAGTCCAACAGGGGGCTGACCTATGGCTACACCTTC; CDR3aa: CAISESNRGLTYGYTF; v_gene: TRBV10-3; d_gene: TRBD1; abundance: many; j_gene: TRBJ1-2
CDR3nt: TGTGCCAGCAGCCAAGATCTACAGGGAAGAACTGGCTACACCTTC; CDR3aa: CASSQDLQGRTGYTF; v_gene: TRBV5-4; d_gene: .; abundance: few; j_gene: TRBJ1-2
CDR3nt: TGCAGTGCTAGTGTAGCGGGGGGATCCTACGAGCAGTACTTC; CDR3aa: CSASVAGGSYEQYF; v_gene: TRBV20-1; d_gene: TRBD2; abundance: many; j_gene: TRBJ2-7
CDR3nt: TGTGCCAGCAGCTTAGGATTGGCAGGCAATCAGCCCCAGCATTTT; CDR3aa: CASSLGLAGNQPQHF; v_gene: TRBV11-2; d_gene: .; abundance: .; j_gene: TRBJ1-5
CDR3nt: TGTGCCAGCAGCTTAAGGACAGGGGGTGGTCACACTGAAGCTTTCTTT; CDR3aa: CASSLRTGGGHTEAFF; v_gene: TRBV7-9; d_gene: TRBD1; abundance: .; j_gene: TRBJ1-1
CDR3nt: TGTGCCAGCAAGCCAAGAGGGAGGGCCGGGGAGCTGTTTTTT; CDR3aa: CASKPRGRAGELFF; v_gene: TRBV2; d_gene: TRBD2; abundance: few; j_gene: TRBJ2-2
CDR3nt: TGTGCCAGCAGCTTTCCGACTGTCACCGGGGAGCTGTCTTTT; CDR3aa: CASSFPTVTGELSF; v_gene: TRBV25-1; d_gene: .; abundance: .; j_gene: TRBJ2-2
CDR3nt: TGTGCCTGGAGCGCCGACGGTAGCGCGAACACCGGGGAGCTGTTTTTT; CDR3aa: CAWSADGSANTGELFF; v_gene: TRBV7-9; d_gene: .; abundance: .; j_gene: TRBJ2-2
CDR3nt: TGTGCCAGCAGTTCGGACGGACGGTTCCCCTACGAGCAGTACTTC; CDR3aa: CASSSDGRFPYEQYF; v_gene: TRBV12-3/TRBV12-4; d_gene: .; abundance: few; j_gene: TRBJ2-7
CDR3nt: TGTGCCAGTAGTCGGGGGGTCCTGGGCACTGAAGCTTTCTTT; CDR3aa: CASSRGVLGTEAFF; v_gene: TRBV19; d_gene: .; abundance: .; j_gene: TRBJ1-1
CDR3nt: TGTGCCAGCAGTGTAGGCCAGGGCAACTCTGGAAACACCATATATTTT; CDR3aa: CASSVGQGNSGNTIYF; v_gene: TRBV2; d_gene: .; abundance: once; j_gene: TRBJ1-3
CDR3nt: TGCGCCAGCAGCCTAACTGGGACGTCCACTGAAGCTTTCTTT; CDR3aa: CASSLTGTSTEAFF; v_gene: TRBV5-1; d_gene: .; abundance: .; j_gene: TRBJ1-1
CDR3nt: TGCGCCAGCAGCTTGGTGGACGCCTACGAGCAGTACTTC; CDR3aa: CASSLVDAYEQYF; v_gene: TRBV5-1; d_gene: .; abundance: few; j_gene: TRBJ2-7
CDR3nt: TGTGCCAGCAGTCGCGGGACAGACCAAGAGACCCAGTACTTC; CDR3aa: CASSRGTDQETQYF; v_gene: TRBV6-6; d_gene: .; abundance: many; j_gene: TRBJ2-5
CDR3nt: TGTGCCAGCAGTATAAGGGCAGGGAACTATGGCTACACCTTC; CDR3aa: CASSIRAGNYGYTF; v_gene: TRBV6-1; d_gene: .; abundance: few; j_gene: TRBJ1-2
CDR3nt: TGTGCCAGCAGCTACGGACGCTTGAGGGGTGGCGAAAAACTGTTTTTT; CDR3aa: CASSYGRLRGGEKLFF; v_gene: TRBV7-7; d_gene: .; abundance: .; j_gene: TRBJ1-4
CDR3nt: TGTGCCAGCAGCCCCAAATCCGGGGAATATGACAATCAGCCCCAGCATTTT; CDR3aa: CASSPKSGEYDNQPQHF; v_gene: TRBV7-2; d_gene: .; abundance: .; j_gene: TRBJ1-5
CDR3nt: TGTGCCAGCAGCTTCCGACTAGCGGGGGACCGAGAGACCCAGTACTTC; CDR3aa: CASSFRLAGDRETQYF; v_gene: TRBV7-6; d_gene: TRBD2; abundance: .; j_gene: TRBJ2-5